This paragraph reports one T cell receptor (beta chain). Its antigen is undetermined. Germline loops: CDR1 KGHDR, CDR2 SFDVKD. Trimming took 4 bases from V and 5 from J, leaving 16 bases between them. The CDR3 length is 16 residues. These data are taken from a study of T cell repertoires in cytomegalovirus infection. Study summary: The public TCR beta signatures pointed to both CMV infection and matching HLA type.

Notes on the study in general: Public TCR beta family frequency separated CMV-and-HLA carriers, including in an independent cohort.

TCRdb redid the calling of the reads with MiXCR, one entry per CDR3 protein. The table lists a few hundred thousand distinct CDR3 sequences, around a third of them singletons. The chain carries TRBV24-1 and TRBJ2-2; no clear D gene. The receptor was isolated from a human donor in good health (CMV status not recorded). Some clones in this sample may be carry-over from other donors' samples. The sequencing here drew on cultured PBMCs, taken from culture after CMV antigen stimulation. The CDR3 DNA follows: TGTGCCACCAGTGAAACGCAGGCCAGACCTACCGGGGAGCTGTTTTTT. It translates to CATSETQARPTGELFF.